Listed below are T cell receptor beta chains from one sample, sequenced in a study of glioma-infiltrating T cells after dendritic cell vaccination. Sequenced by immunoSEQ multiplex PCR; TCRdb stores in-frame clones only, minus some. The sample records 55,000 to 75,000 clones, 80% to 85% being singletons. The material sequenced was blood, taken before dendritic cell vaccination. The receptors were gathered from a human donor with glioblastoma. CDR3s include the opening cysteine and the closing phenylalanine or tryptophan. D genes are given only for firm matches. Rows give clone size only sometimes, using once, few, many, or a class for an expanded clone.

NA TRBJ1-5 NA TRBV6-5 TGTGCCAGCAGTTACTCGCCCTATAGCAATCAGCCCCAGCATTTT CASSYSPYSNQPQHF
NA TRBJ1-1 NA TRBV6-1 TGTGCCAGCATGTGGACAGAGGCTTTTGAAGCTTTCTTT CASMWTEAFEAFF
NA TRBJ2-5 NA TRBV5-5 TGTGCCAGCAGCCCCACGTTGACAGATTACCAAGAGACCCAGTACTTC CASSPTLTDYQETQYF
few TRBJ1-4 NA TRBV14 TGTGCCAGCAGCCAAGTGTCAGGGTTTAATGAAAAACTGTTTTTT CASSQVSGFNEKLFF
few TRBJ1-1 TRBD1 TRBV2 TGTGCCAGCAGTGAAAGACAGGGGATATTTTACACTGAAGCTTTCTTT CASSERQGIFYTEAFF
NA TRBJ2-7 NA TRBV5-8 TGTGCCAGCAGCTTACTTACCTACGAGCAGTACTTC CASSLLTYEQYF
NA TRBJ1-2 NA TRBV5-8 TGTGCCACCTTCTTCGGCGGGTATGGCTACACCTTC CATFFGGYGYTF
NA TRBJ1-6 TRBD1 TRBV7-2 TGTGCCAGCAGCACAAAGACAGGGGGCAGGGGTAATTCACCCCTCCACTTT CASSTKTGGRGNSPLHF
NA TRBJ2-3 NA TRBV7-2 TGTGCCAGCGGATGGGGGGGGGCCCAAGATACGCAGTATTTT CASGWGGAQDTQYF
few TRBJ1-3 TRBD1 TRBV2 TGTGCCAGCAAACAGGGGACGGAAAACACCATATATTTT CASKQGTENTIYF
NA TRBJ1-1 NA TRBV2 TGTGCCAGCAGTGAAAGCCGGCGGGAAGCTTTCTTT CASSESRREAFF
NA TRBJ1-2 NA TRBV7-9 TGTGCCAGCAGCTTAGATGTCAGGGATGGCTACACCTTC CASSLDVRDGYTF
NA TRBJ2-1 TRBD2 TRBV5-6 TGTGCCAGCAGCGAACTAGCGGGGGGGCCCCACAATGAGCAGTTCTTC CASSELAGGPHNEQFF
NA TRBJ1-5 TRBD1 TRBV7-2 TGTGCCAGCAGCTTAGTAGTTGGGACAGAGGATCATCAGCCCCAGCATTTT CASSLVVGTEDHQPQHF
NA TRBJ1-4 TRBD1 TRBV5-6 TGTGCCAGTCAAGAGACAGGGAGAAATGAAAAACTGTTTTTT CASQETGRNEKLFF
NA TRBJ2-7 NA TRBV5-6 TGTGCCAGCAGGCCACTCGACGGCCGAGACTACGAGCAGTACTTC CASRPLDGRDYEQYF
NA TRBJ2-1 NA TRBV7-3 TGTGCCAGCAGCTTCGCTACCGCAGGGGAGCAGTTCTTC CASSFATAGEQFF
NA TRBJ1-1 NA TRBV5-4 TGTGCCAGCAGACAGGGCGCAAGGACTGAAGCTTTCTTT CASRQGARTEAFF
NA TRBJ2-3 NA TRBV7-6 TGTGCCAGCAGCCAAAGCACAGATACGCAGTATTTT CASSQSTDTQYF
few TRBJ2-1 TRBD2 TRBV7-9 TGTGCCAGCAGCTACACTAGCGGGGGGTGGAATGAGCAGTTCTTC CASSYTSGGWNEQFF
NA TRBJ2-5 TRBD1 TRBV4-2 TGTGCCAGCAGCCAGGGGAGACAGGGAGAGACCCAGTACTTC CASSQGRQGETQYF
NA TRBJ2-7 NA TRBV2 TGTGCCAGCATTGCACACGGGGACGAGCAGTACTTC CASIAHGDEQYF